This TCR beta chain was observed in a study of shared clonotypes between healthy human individuals. Study at large: Each donor's CD4 naive and CD4 memory cells filled three plates apiece, CD8 naive two, and CD8 memory one. Findings and limits, study-wide: Memory subsets generally showed smaller estimated richness than naive subsets did.

Selected positively for CCR7 and CD45RO-negative, naive CD8 cells excluded terminally differentiated effector memory CD45RA+ cells. Sequenced by immunoSEQ multiplex PCR; TCRdb stores in-frame clones only, minus some. The repertoire consists of roughly 600,000 clones, with 98% occurring once and the leading ten covering 0.25% to 0.35%. CDR3 length: 16 amino acids. Germline lookup yields CDR1 SGHDT and CDR2 YYEEEE. V shed 4 bases, J shed 4 bases, and the junction held 13 bases outside the gene matches. About this clone: Its antigen is unknown.

Sequencing was performed on naive CD8+ T cells sorted from blood. V is TRBV5-6 and J is TRBJ2-7; 8 nucleotides agree with TRBD1. The origin of this receptor is a man between 25 and 39 years old in good health. This CDR3 is CASSTLPGQARYEQYF. The CDR3 DNA reads as TGTGCCAGCAGCACCTTGCCGGGACAGGCGCGATACGAGCAGTACTTC.